The rows below give T cell receptor beta chains drawn from one sample of a study of T cell responses to AZD1222 COVID-19 vaccine. Profiled with immunoSEQ multiplex PCR; TCRdb holds only in-frame clones, not every one. In the table there are around 250,000 clones, approximately 95% of which are singletons. The specimen comprised peripheral blood, sampled on day 0 of AZD1222 vaccination. Receptor source: an adult in good health. The CDR3 runs from the conserved cysteine through the conserved F or W. A D gene is named only where the DNA matches it firmly. For some rows the clone size is stated as once, few or many, or as a class when expanded; others skip it.

d_call,clone_size,j_call,v_call,cdr3_nt,cdr3_aa
NA,NA,TRBJ1-2,TRBV5-6,TGTGCCAGCAGCTTGAACCCACTTACTAACTATGGCTACACCTTC,CASSLNPLTNYGYTF
NA,NA,TRBJ2-1,TRBV12-2,TGTGCAAGTCGCTTAGTCAAGGGGGCGGGTGAGCAGTTCTTC,CASRLVKGAGEQFF
NA,NA,TRBJ1-2,TRBV25-1,TGTGCCAGCTCAAACATTGCGGGTGGCTACACCTTC,CASSNIAGGYTF
NA,NA,TRBJ2-5,TRBV28,TGTGCCAGCAGTCCCCCAGGTGGGCAAGAGACCCAGTACTTC,CASSPPGGQETQYF
NA,NA,TRBJ2-7,TRBV28,TGTGCCAGCTCCCCGGTATCTAGCTCCTACGAGCAGTACTTC,CASSPVSSSYEQYF
NA,NA,TRBJ2-2,TRBV12-3/TRBV12-4,TGTGCCAGCAGGACCAACAGGGCCGGGGAGCTGTTTTTT,CASRTNRAGELFF
TRBD1,NA,TRBJ1-4,TRBV28,TGTGCCAGCAGTTCTCCGGGACAGGGGATTGAAAAACTGTTTTTT,CASSSPGQGIEKLFF
TRBD2,NA,TRBJ2-7,TRBV13,TGTGCCAGCAGCTTAGGACTACTAGCGGCTTCCTACGAGCAGTACTTC,CASSLGLLAASYEQYF
NA,NA,TRBJ2-2,TRBV29-1,TGCAGCGTTGAACTCAGGAGAGCCGGGGAGCTGTTTTTT,CSVELRRAGELFF
NA,NA,TRBJ1-4,TRBV6-5,TGTGCCAGCAGACGCCAGGGGTTCATGGGGGAAAAACTGTTTTTT,CASRRQGFMGEKLFF
TRBD1,NA,TRBJ1-5,TRBV27,TGTGCCAGCAGTTTACGGACAGGGACACGTCAGCCCCAGCATTTT,CASSLRTGTRQPQHF
TRBD1,few,TRBJ1-5,TRBV7-2,TGTGCCAGCAGCACAAGACAGGGGCGGGGTCAGCCCCAGCATTTT,CASSTRQGRGQPQHF
TRBD2,NA,TRBJ2-1,TRBV4-2,TGTGCCAGCAGCCCAATTCCGGGGGGCAATGAGCAGTTCTTC,CASSPIPGGNEQFF
NA,NA,TRBJ2-5,TRBV7-2,TGTGCCAGCAGCTTAGCCGGCTTCCAAGAGACCCAGTACTTC,CASSLAGFQETQYF
NA,NA,TRBJ1-3,TRBV2,TGTGCCAGCAGTGGCCTTGGGGGGATAAGGCCGATATCTGGAAACACCATATATTTT,CASSGLGGIRPISGNTIYF
NA,NA,TRBJ2-1,TRBV5-5,TGTGCCAGCAGCTTGGTTTCCAATGAGCAGTTCTTC,CASSLVSNEQFF
TRBD1,once,TRBJ1-2,TRBV5-1,TGCGCCAGCAGCTCGGGACAGGGAGAGGGCTACACCTTC,CASSSGQGEGYTF
NA,NA,TRBJ2-3,TRBV6-6,TGTGCCAGCAGTTATCCCGACGGGGCGGATACGCAGTATTTT,CASSYPDGADTQYF
NA,NA,TRBJ2-7,TRBV4-1,TGCGCCAGCAGCCAAGAATTCCCCAGGGACGAGCAGTACTTC,CASSQEFPRDEQYF
NA,NA,TRBJ2-2,TRBV6-5,TGTGCCAGCAGGCCCTTACAAGGAGCCGGGGAGCTGTTTTTT,CASRPLQGAGELFF
NA,NA,TRBJ1-3,TRBV28,TGTGCCAGCAGCTTGGACGTCGACTCTGGAAACACCATATATTTT,CASSLDVDSGNTIYF
NA,NA,TRBJ1-3,TRBV28,TGTGCCAGCAGTTATCAGGGCGCAAACTCTGGAAACACCATATATTTT,CASSYQGANSGNTIYF
TRBD2,NA,TRBJ2-1,TRBV15,TGTGCCACCAGCTTCAGCGGGAGATCGATGCTTAATGAGCAGTTCTTC,CATSFSGRSMLNEQFF
NA,NA,TRBJ1-5,TRBV14,TGTGCCAGCAGCCAAGGACCCAATCAGCCCCAGCATTTT,CASSQGPNQPQHF
TRBD1,NA,TRBJ2-7,TRBV5-6,TGTGCCAGCAGCTGGGACAGGGGGCACGAGCAGTACTTC,CASSWDRGHEQYF
NA,NA,TRBJ2-7,TRBV18,TGTGCCAGCTCACCAGGAGGACAGCGCCGCGAGCAGTACTTC,CASSPGGQRREQYF
NA,NA,TRBJ1-1,TRBV5-1,TGCGCCAGCAGCTTGTATGGGACCGGGAACACTGAAGCTTTCTTT,CASSLYGTGNTEAFF
NA,NA,TRBJ2-1,TRBV7-3,TGTGCCAGCAGCTTACGGGAGTGGAACAATGAGCAGTTCTTC,CASSLREWNNEQFF
NA,once,TRBJ2-3,TRBV9,TGTGCCAGCAGCCCCCTCCCCCAGACCAGCACAGATACGCAGTATTTT,CASSPLPQTSTDTQYF
TRBD1,NA,TRBJ2-7,TRBV15,TGTGCCACCAGCAGAGGAGACAGGGCCTACGAGCAGTACTTC,CATSRGDRAYEQYF
NA,NA,TRBJ2-2,TRBV28,TGTGCCTCCTATCAAGGCAAAGGGGCCTCCGGGGAGCTGTTTTTT,CASYQGKGASGELFF
TRBD2,NA,TRBJ2-1,TRBV19,TGTGCCAGTAGTACCTCTAGCGGGAGGGGTGAGCAGTTCTTC,CASSTSSGRGEQFF
NA,once,TRBJ2-1,TRBV29-1,TGCAGCGCGTCCAACCCATACAATGAGCAGTTCTTC,CSASNPYNEQFF
NA,NA,TRBJ1-4,TRBV19,TGTGCCAGTAGTCCCAGGATTCTGGAAAAACTGTTTTTT,CASSPRILEKLFF
NA,NA,TRBJ2-7,TRBV7-3,TGTGCCAGCAGCTTAAGCCCTTCCTCCTACGAGCAGTACTTC,CASSLSPSSYEQYF
NA,once,TRBJ2-7,TRBV9,TGTGCCAGCAGCGTAGACCCAGGTCCGTACGAGCAGTACTTC,CASSVDPGPYEQYF
NA,NA,TRBJ1-6,TRBV7-3,TGTGCCAGCAGCTCGGGGGGCGGGAATTCACCCCTCCACTTT,CASSSGGGNSPLHF
NA,NA,TRBJ2-7,TRBV11-2,TGTGCCAGCAGCTTTACGACCCAAACCTTCTACGAGCAGTACTTC,CASSFTTQTFYEQYF
NA,NA,TRBJ2-1,TRBV24-1,TGTGCCACCGGCACCTACAATGAGCAGTTCTTC,CATGTYNEQFF
NA,NA,TRBJ2-5,TRBV7-9,TGTGCCAGCAGCTTAGCCAGGGGCACCCAAGAGACCCAGTACTTC,CASSLARGTQETQYF
NA,NA,TRBJ2-1,TRBV3-1/TRBV3-2,TGTGCCAGCAGCCAAGGTCAGGGTCCCTACAATGAGCAGTTCTTC,CASSQGQGPYNEQFF
NA,NA,TRBJ1-6,TRBV5-1,TGCGCCAGCAGCTTGGCCCGGGAGGCTAATTCACCCCTCCACTTT,CASSLAREANSPLHF
NA,NA,TRBJ2-5,TRBV10-3,TGTGCCATCAGCCTTCGGGGAGAGACCCAGTACTTC,CAISLRGETQYF
TRBD2,NA,TRBJ2-3,TRBV7-3,TGTGCCAGCAGCTCCGGGACTATGACAGATACGCAGTATTTT,CASSSGTMTDTQYF
NA,NA,TRBJ2-7,TRBV21-1,TGTGCAGGGACAGGGGAGGGCGAGCAGTACTTC,CAGTGEGEQYF
NA,NA,TRBJ2-7,TRBV3-1/TRBV3-2,TGTGCCAGCAGCCGGACGTCGGTGAGTCGCTACGAGCAGTACTTC,CASSRTSVSRYEQYF
NA,NA,TRBJ1-2,TRBV24-1,TGTGCCACCAGTGATTATGACGGAGACTATGGCTACACCTTC,CATSDYDGDYGYTF
NA,NA,TRBJ2-1,TRBV28,TGTGCCAGCGAGGCGGAAAGGCGCTCCTACAATGAGCAGTTCTTC,CASEAERRSYNEQFF
TRBD1,NA,TRBJ1-4,TRBV5-4,TGTGCCAGCAGCTTAGGACAGGCAAATGAAAAACTGTTTTTT,CASSLGQANEKLFF
TRBD1,NA,TRBJ1-5,TRBV2,TGTGCCAGCAGCGTGGACAGGGGAGGCAATCAGCCCCAGCATTTT,CASSVDRGGNQPQHF
NA,NA,TRBJ2-6,TRBV28,TGTGCCAGCAGTGCTACTGGGGCCAACGTCCTGACTTTC,CASSATGANVLTF
NA,NA,TRBJ1-1,TRBV11-2,TGTGTCAGCAGCTTAGATCCCGGGTCGGTGGCTGAAGCTTTCTTT,CVSSLDPGSVAEAFF
NA,NA,TRBJ2-6,TRBV6-1,TGTGCCAGCAGTGAAGGGAACGTCTCTGGGGCCAACGTCCTGACTTTC,CASSEGNVSGANVLTF
TRBD1,NA,TRBJ2-7,TRBV7-9,TGTGCCAGCAGCTTAGCTACGGACAGGGAAAGCCAGTACTTC,CASSLATDRESQYF
NA,NA,TRBJ1-5,TRBV6-2/TRBV6-3,TGTGCCAGCAGTACCGTCGGGAGGGGCAATCAGCCCCAGCATTTT,CASSTVGRGNQPQHF